This T cell receptor beta chain was documented in a study of siplizumab effects on memory and regulatory T cells. Measured with immunoSEQ multiplex PCR; TCRdb has only the in-frame clones, and not every one. The sample holds approximately 110,000 clones, under 95% seen once. Germline-derived CDR1 and CDR2 are GTSNPN and SVGIG (reference sequence). The CDR3 length is 15 residues. Losses at the gene ends were 4 bases for V and 6 bases for J; bases not matched to a gene: 11. Findings and caveats of the study: In the presence of siplizumab, alloreactive sequences traceable to unstimulated CD4+ memory cells were significantly reduced. To unstimulated subsets, only a minor fraction of alloreactive clones could be mapped.

A remark on this clone: Its antigen is currently unknown.

This TCR derives from a human donor in good health. The sequenced sample consisted of Tregs sorted from blood. The chain employs TRBV30 and TRBJ2-1, with TRBD2 matching 8 bases. CDR3 nucleotide sequence: TGTGCCTGGAAGGGTAGCGGGAACCGGGCCAATGAGCAGTTCTTC. It encodes CAWKGSGNRANEQFF.